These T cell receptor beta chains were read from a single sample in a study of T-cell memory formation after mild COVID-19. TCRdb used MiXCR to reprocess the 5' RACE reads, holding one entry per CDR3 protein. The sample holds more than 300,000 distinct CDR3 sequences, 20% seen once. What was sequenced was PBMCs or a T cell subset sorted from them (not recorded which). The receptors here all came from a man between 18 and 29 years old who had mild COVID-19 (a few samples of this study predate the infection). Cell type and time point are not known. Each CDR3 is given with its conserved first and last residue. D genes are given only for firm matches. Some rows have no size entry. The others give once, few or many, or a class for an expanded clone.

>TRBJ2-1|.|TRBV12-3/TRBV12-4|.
CASSQRTPHEQFF
TGTGCCAGCAGTCAGCGGACTCCGCATGAGCAGTTCTTC
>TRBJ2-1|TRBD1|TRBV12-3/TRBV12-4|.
CASSLDRGTYNEQFF
TGTGCCAGCAGTCTGGACAGGGGGACGTACAATGAGCAGTTCTTC
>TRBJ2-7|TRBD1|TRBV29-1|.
CSAWGTGGNEQYF
TGCAGCGCGTGGGGGACAGGGGGAAACGAGCAGTACTTC
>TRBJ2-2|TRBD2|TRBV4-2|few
CASSQRVVGGANTGELFF
TGTGCCAGCAGCCAGAGGGTTGTGGGGGGGGCGAACACCGGGGAGCTGTTTTTT
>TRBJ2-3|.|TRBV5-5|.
CASSLGQGPFGTQYF
TGTGCCAGCAGCTTGGGTCAGGGGCCTTTCGGTACGCAGTATTTT
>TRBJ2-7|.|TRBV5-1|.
CASSSGSQGGEQYF
TGCGCCAGCAGCTCGGGGAGCCAGGGAGGCGAGCAGTACTTC
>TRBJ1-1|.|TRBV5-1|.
CASSPQPSGIGNTEAFF
TGCGCCAGCAGCCCCCAGCCGTCAGGGATTGGGAACACTGAAGCTTTCTTT
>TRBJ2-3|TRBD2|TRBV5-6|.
CASSSSTSGGTQYF
TGTGCCAGCAGCTCCTCCACTAGCGGGGGGACGCAGTATTTT
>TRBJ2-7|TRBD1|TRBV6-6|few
CASRPNTGGSLYEQYF
TGTGCCAGCAGACCTAACACAGGGGGCTCCCTCTACGAGCAGTACTTC
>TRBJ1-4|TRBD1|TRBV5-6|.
CASSLRQGTEKLFF
TGTGCCAGCAGCTTACGACAGGGAACTGAAAAACTGTTTTTT
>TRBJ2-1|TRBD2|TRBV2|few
CASSSLAGGNNEQFF
TGTGCCAGCAGTTCCCTAGCGGGGGGGAACAATGAGCAGTTCTTC
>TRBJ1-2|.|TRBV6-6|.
CASSPRSTDGYTF
TGTGCCAGCAGCCCCAGATCGACGGATGGCTACACCTTC
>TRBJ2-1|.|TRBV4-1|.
CASSQEEEYEQFF
TGCGCCAGCAGCCAAGAAGAAGAGTACGAGCAGTTCTTC
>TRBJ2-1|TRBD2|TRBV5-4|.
CASSSRLAGSGDNEQFF
TGTGCCAGCAGCTCTAGACTAGCGGGGAGCGGCGACAATGAGCAGTTCTTC
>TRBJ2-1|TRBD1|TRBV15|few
CATSQRGTGFPSEQFF
TGTGCCACCAGCCAGAGGGGGACAGGGTTTCCCAGTGAGCAGTTCTTC
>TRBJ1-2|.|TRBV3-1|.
CASSQDHGDGYTF
TGTGCCAGCAGCCAAGATCACGGGGATGGCTACACCTTC
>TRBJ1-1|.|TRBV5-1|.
CASRLMTGTNTEAFF
TGCGCCAGCAGACTAATGACAGGAACGAACACTGAAGCTTTCTTT